This TCR beta chain comes out of a study of blood T cell repertoires in COVID-19. Study-wide background: Whether acute or convalescent, the COVID-19 samples came from the United States, Italy and Spain. Sample material is recorded as cDNA or gDNA derived from T cells, B-cell-depleted T cells, or PBMCs.

CDR1 MNHEY and CDR2 SVGEGT come from the germline V gene. The CDR3 spans 13 residues. Trimming took 4 bases from V and 6 from J, leaving 10 bases between them. Original methodology: For nucleated cells, counts were estimated from reference gene primer amplification. The method was immunoSEQ multiplex PCR; TCRdb's version includes in-frame clones alone and lacks a portion of them. V, J and clone size reflect that table, while D and trimming were determined from the DNA. The sample carries tens of thousands of clones, approximately 80% recorded once. Sequenced: peripheral blood. This chain joins TRBV6-2 or TRBV6-3 and TRBJ2-1, with a tentative D call TRBD1 (6 bases). The receptor was isolated from a woman in her 70s with acute or convalescent COVID-19. CDR3 region: CASSLTGGNEQFF. The CDR3 coding sequence is TGTGCCAGCAGTTTGACAGGAGGCAATGAGCAGTTCTTC.